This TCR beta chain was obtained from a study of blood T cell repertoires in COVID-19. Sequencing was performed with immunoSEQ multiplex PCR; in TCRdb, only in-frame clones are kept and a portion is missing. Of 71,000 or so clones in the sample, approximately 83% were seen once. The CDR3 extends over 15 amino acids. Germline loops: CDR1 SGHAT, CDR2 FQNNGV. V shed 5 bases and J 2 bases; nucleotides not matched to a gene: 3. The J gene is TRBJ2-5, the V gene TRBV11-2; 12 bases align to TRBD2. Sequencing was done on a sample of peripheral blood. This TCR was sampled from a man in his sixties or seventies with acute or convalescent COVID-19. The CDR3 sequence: CASSAGTSGQETQYF. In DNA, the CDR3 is TGTGCCAGCAGCGCCGGGACTAGCGGGCAAGAGACCCAGTACTTC. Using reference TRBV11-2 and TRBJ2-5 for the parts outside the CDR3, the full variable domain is EAGVAQSPRYKIIEKRQSVAFWCNPISGHATLYWYQQILGQGPKLLIQFQNNGVVDDSQLPKDRFSAERLKGVDSTLKIQPAKLEDSAVYLCASSAGTSGQETQYFGPGTRLLVL.